A selection of T cell receptor beta chains follows, all from one sample in a study of quantifying T cell responses using KT2 cells. One entry per CDR3 protein, called by TCRdb with MiXCR from the UMI-ligation and nested PCR reads. The data show fewer than 40,000 distinct CDR3 sequences, more than 7% seen once. Sequencing was performed on PBMCs spiked with cells of the T cell clone KT2. These receptors all come from a human donor. Both conserved end residues are part of each CDR3. D genes are given only for firm matches. Size is omitted from some rows. Given values are once, few, many or a class for expanded clones.

V gene: TRBV14
CDR3 length: 16
D gene: .
clone size: .
J gene: TRBJ2-4
CDR3 protein: CASRPGRFIAKNIQYF
CDR3 DNA: TGTGCCAGCAGGCCGGGACGTTTTATAGCCAAAAACATTCAGTACTTC

V gene: TRBV27
CDR3 length: 12
D gene: .
clone size: few
J gene: TRBJ2-1
CDR3 protein: CASSSDRNEQFF
CDR3 DNA: TGTGCCAGCAGTTCTGACCGTAATGAGCAGTTCTTC

V gene: TRBV29-1
CDR3 length: 15
D gene: .
clone size: few
J gene: TRBJ2-1
CDR3 protein: CSVEAAGSAMDGQFF
CDR3 DNA: TGCAGCGTTGAAGCGGCAGGGTCGGCAATGGATGGGCAGTTCTTC

V gene: TRBV20-1
CDR3 length: 18
D gene: TRBD2
clone size: many
J gene: TRBJ2-5
CDR3 protein: CSARILRLAGLFLETQYF
CDR3 DNA: TGCAGTGCTAGAATTTTACGACTAGCGGGGCTTTTCTTAGAGACCCAGTACTTC

V gene: TRBV7-9
CDR3 length: 14
D gene: .
clone size: .
J gene: TRBJ2-1
CDR3 protein: CASTSLSSYNEQFF
CDR3 DNA: TGTGCCAGCACCTCACTCAGCTCCTACAATGAGCAGTTCTTC

V gene: TRBV29-1
CDR3 length: 11
D gene: .
clone size: many
J gene: TRBJ1-2
CDR3 protein: CSVGQGSGYTF
CDR3 DNA: TGCAGCGTTGGGCAGGGAAGTGGCTACACCTTC

V gene: TRBV11-2
CDR3 length: 15
D gene: TRBD1
clone size: .
J gene: TRBJ2-1
CDR3 protein: CASRKTGGRYNEQFF
CDR3 DNA: TGTGCCAGCAGGAAAACAGGGGGCAGGTACAATGAGCAGTTCTTC

V gene: TRBV6-5
CDR3 length: 15
D gene: .
clone size: .
J gene: TRBJ2-2
CDR3 protein: CASSPDSRPRGELFF
CDR3 DNA: TGTGCCAGCAGTCCCGATAGCCGTCCAAGAGGGGAGCTGTTTTTT

V gene: TRBV10-3
CDR3 length: 13
D gene: .
clone size: many
J gene: TRBJ2-1
CDR3 protein: CAITRRWKEGQFF
CDR3 DNA: TGTGCCATCACCCGACGCTGGAAGGAGGGGCAGTTCTTC

V gene: TRBV10-1
CDR3 length: 18
D gene: TRBD2
clone size: .
J gene: TRBJ2-2
CDR3 protein: CASSEVGLAGSNTGELFF
CDR3 DNA: TGCGCCAGCAGTGAGGTTGGACTAGCGGGGTCGAACACCGGGGAGCTGTTTTTT

V gene: TRBV4-1
CDR3 length: 18
D gene: TRBD1
clone size: many
J gene: TRBJ1-1
CDR3 protein: CASSQEGGQGRGITEAFF
CDR3 DNA: TGCGCCAGCAGCCAAGAGGGGGGACAGGGGCGAGGGATCACTGAAGCTTTCTTT

V gene: TRBV4-1
CDR3 length: 13
D gene: .
clone size: many
J gene: TRBJ2-3
CDR3 protein: CASSQDEADTQYF
CDR3 DNA: TGCGCCAGCAGCCAAGATGAAGCAGATACGCAGTATTTT

V gene: TRBV7-8
CDR3 length: 17
D gene: .
clone size: many
J gene: TRBJ1-6
CDR3 protein: CASSFHESPRENSPLHF
CDR3 DNA: TGTGCCAGCAGCTTTCATGAGTCCCCGAGGGAGAATTCACCCCTCCACTTT

V gene: TRBV3-1
CDR3 length: 14
D gene: .
clone size: many
J gene: TRBJ1-4
CDR3 protein: CASSPGRYNEKLFF
CDR3 DNA: TGTGCCAGCAGCCCGGGACGGTACAATGAAAAACTGTTTTTT

V gene: TRBV29-1
CDR3 length: 15
D gene: TRBD1
clone size: many
J gene: TRBJ1-2
CDR3 protein: CSVAPVAGGYYGYTF
CDR3 DNA: TGCAGCGTTGCCCCGGTGGCAGGGGGCTACTATGGCTACACCTTC

V gene: TRBV12-3/TRBV12-4
CDR3 length: 14
D gene: .
clone size: many
J gene: TRBJ1-5
CDR3 protein: CASSLGGQGQPQHF
CDR3 DNA: TGTGCCAGCAGTTTGGGGGGCCAAGGTCAGCCCCAGCATTTT

V gene: TRBV12-3/TRBV12-4
CDR3 length: 14
D gene: .
clone size: few
J gene: TRBJ2-7
CDR3 protein: CASSLKLASYEQYF
CDR3 DNA: TGTGCCAGCAGTTTGAAGTTAGCCTCCTACGAGCAGTACTTC

V gene: TRBV10-3
CDR3 length: 12
D gene: .
clone size: few
J gene: TRBJ2-5
CDR3 protein: CATGVRGETQYF
CDR3 DNA: TGTGCCACCGGAGTAAGGGGAGAGACCCAGTACTTC

V gene: TRBV20-1
CDR3 length: 15
D gene: TRBD2
clone size: .
J gene: TRBJ2-1
CDR3 protein: CSARDSAGAVNEQFF
CDR3 DNA: TGCAGTGCTAGAGATTCAGCGGGGGCCGTAAATGAGCAGTTCTTC

V gene: TRBV7-9
CDR3 length: 13
D gene: .
clone size: .
J gene: TRBJ1-1
CDR3 protein: CASSPPGVTEAFF
CDR3 DNA: TGTGCCAGCAGTCCCCCGGGGGTCACTGAAGCTTTCTTT

V gene: TRBV15
CDR3 length: 14
D gene: .
clone size: many
J gene: TRBJ1-4
CDR3 protein: CATSRDATNEKLFF
CDR3 DNA: TGTGCCACCAGCAGAGATGCAACTAATGAAAAACTGTTTTTT

V gene: TRBV27
CDR3 length: 15
D gene: TRBD1
clone size: few
J gene: TRBJ2-5
CDR3 protein: CASRRGQAFQETQYF
CDR3 DNA: TGTGCCAGCAGAAGGGGACAGGCCTTCCAAGAGACCCAGTACTTC

V gene: TRBV20-1
CDR3 length: 13
D gene: TRBD1
clone size: many
J gene: TRBJ1-1
CDR3 protein: CSARTGSFAEAFF
CDR3 DNA: TGCAGTGCTAGGACAGGGAGTTTTGCTGAAGCTTTCTTT

V gene: TRBV3-1
CDR3 length: 12
D gene: .
clone size: few
J gene: TRBJ1-2
CDR3 protein: CASSQGPGGYTF
CDR3 DNA: TGTGCCAGCAGCCAAGGTCCCGGGGGCTACACCTTC

V gene: TRBV20-1
CDR3 length: 11
D gene: .
clone size: .
J gene: TRBJ1-4
CDR3 protein: CSASSQPKLFF
CDR3 DNA: TGCAGTGCTAGCAGTCAGCCCAAACTGTTTTTT

V gene: TRBV11-2
CDR3 length: 14
D gene: .
clone size: many
J gene: TRBJ1-1
CDR3 protein: CASSWEGLGTEAFF
CDR3 DNA: TGTGCCAGCAGCTGGGAGGGATTAGGCACTGAAGCTTTCTTT

V gene: TRBV10-3
CDR3 length: 13
D gene: .
clone size: once
J gene: TRBJ1-1
CDR3 protein: CAISDTFGTEAFF
CDR3 DNA: TGTGCCATCAGTGACACCTTTGGCACTGAAGCTTTCTTT

V gene: TRBV20-1
CDR3 length: 18
D gene: .
clone size: few
J gene: TRBJ2-7
CDR3 protein: CSAREPGLPDQKYYEQYF
CDR3 DNA: TGCAGTGCTAGAGAACCGGGACTGCCCGACCAAAAATACTACGAGCAGTACTTC

V gene: TRBV7-8
CDR3 length: 15
D gene: TRBD2
clone size: few
J gene: TRBJ2-5
CDR3 protein: CASRKLAGGEKTQYF
CDR3 DNA: TGTGCCAGCAGGAAACTAGCGGGAGGAGAGAAGACCCAGTACTTC

V gene: TRBV5-1
CDR3 length: 16
D gene: TRBD1
clone size: once
J gene: TRBJ1-4
CDR3 protein: CASSLATGTGDEKLFF
CDR3 DNA: TGCGCCAGCAGCTTGGCAACCGGGACAGGGGATGAAAAACTGTTTTTT

V gene: TRBV7-2
CDR3 length: 15
D gene: TRBD2
clone size: many
J gene: TRBJ2-3
CDR3 protein: CASSSSGQSTDTQYF
CDR3 DNA: TGTGCCAGCAGCTCTAGCGGTCAGAGCACAGATACGCAGTATTTT

V gene: TRBV12-3/TRBV12-4
CDR3 length: 13
D gene: .
clone size: .
J gene: TRBJ2-2
CDR3 protein: CASKAVNTGELFF
CDR3 DNA: TGTGCCAGCAAGGCGGTGAACACCGGGGAGCTGTTTTTT

V gene: TRBV2
CDR3 length: 15
D gene: TRBD1
clone size: many
J gene: TRBJ1-4
CDR3 protein: CASSEIQGANEKLFF
CDR3 DNA: TGTGCCAGCAGTGAGATACAGGGGGCTAATGAAAAACTGTTTTTT

V gene: TRBV9
CDR3 length: 17
D gene: TRBD1
clone size: many
J gene: TRBJ2-7
CDR3 protein: CASSPEGTGFVSYEQYF
CDR3 DNA: TGTGCCAGCAGCCCGGAAGGGACAGGGTTCGTCTCCTACGAGCAGTACTTC

V gene: TRBV28
CDR3 length: 14
D gene: .
clone size: few
J gene: TRBJ2-1
CDR3 protein: CASSSLTRTHEQFF
CDR3 DNA: TGTGCCAGCAGTTCACTAACTAGAACCCATGAGCAGTTCTTC

V gene: TRBV6-2/TRBV6-3
CDR3 length: 17
D gene: TRBD1
clone size: .
J gene: TRBJ1-1
CDR3 protein: CASSYLTGTGGDTEAFF
CDR3 DNA: TGTGCCAGCAGTTACCTAACCGGGACAGGTGGCGACACTGAAGCTTTCTTT

V gene: TRBV6-5
CDR3 length: 19
D gene: TRBD1
clone size: few
J gene: TRBJ2-5
CDR3 protein: CASSSTGGLSVASQETQYF
CDR3 DNA: TGTGCCAGCAGTTCTACAGGGGGACTGTCGGTTGCCTCACAAGAGACCCAGTACTTC

V gene: TRBV7-2
CDR3 length: 13
D gene: .
clone size: .
J gene: TRBJ1-1
CDR3 protein: CASSFRAGTEAFF
CDR3 DNA: TGTGCCAGCAGCTTCCGGGCTGGCACTGAAGCTTTCTTT

V gene: TRBV7-2
CDR3 length: 15
D gene: .
clone size: few
J gene: TRBJ1-5
CDR3 protein: CASSLGGYSNQPQHF
CDR3 DNA: TGTGCCAGCAGCTTAGGTGGTTATAGCAATCAGCCCCAGCATTTT

V gene: TRBV9
CDR3 length: 13
D gene: .
clone size: few
J gene: TRBJ2-5
CDR3 protein: CASSPDGRQAQYF
CDR3 DNA: TGTGCCAGCAGCCCCGATGGCCGTCAGGCCCAGTACTTC

V gene: TRBV5-1
CDR3 length: 14
D gene: .
clone size: many
J gene: TRBJ1-1
CDR3 protein: CASKDGPIDTEAFF
CDR3 DNA: TGCGCCAGCAAGGACGGACCCATCGACACTGAAGCTTTCTTT

V gene: TRBV11-2
CDR3 length: 14
D gene: .
clone size: few
J gene: TRBJ1-2
CDR3 protein: CASTIGRGYDGYTF
CDR3 DNA: TGTGCCAGCACCATCGGGAGAGGATACGATGGCTACACCTTC

V gene: TRBV3-1
CDR3 length: 18
D gene: TRBD2
clone size: few
J gene: TRBJ2-3
CDR3 protein: CASSPQGLGRTSTDTQYF
CDR3 DNA: TGTGCCAGCAGCCCCCAGGGACTAGGACGAACTAGCACAGATACGCAGTATTTT

V gene: TRBV6-5
CDR3 length: 16
D gene: TRBD2
clone size: many
J gene: TRBJ2-3
CDR3 protein: CASSYMGGSFTDTQYF
CDR3 DNA: TGTGCCAGCAGTTACATGGGCGGGAGTTTCACAGATACGCAGTATTTT

V gene: TRBV3-1
CDR3 length: 15
D gene: .
clone size: few
J gene: TRBJ2-7
CDR3 protein: CASSQEVRPAYEQYF
CDR3 DNA: TGTGCCAGCAGCCAAGAGGTCAGGCCAGCCTACGAGCAGTACTTC

V gene: TRBV2
CDR3 length: 15
D gene: .
clone size: .
J gene: TRBJ2-5
CDR3 protein: CASSDPSEGRETQYF
CDR3 DNA: TGTGCCAGCAGTGATCCTAGCGAAGGGCGAGAGACCCAGTACTTC

V gene: TRBV28
CDR3 length: 17
D gene: .
clone size: medium-sized
J gene: TRBJ1-6
CDR3 protein: CASSPGRQPLSNSPLHF
CDR3 DNA: TGTGCCAGCAGTCCCGGACGGCAACCACTATCTAATTCACCCCTCCACTTT

V gene: TRBV12-3/TRBV12-4
CDR3 length: 16
D gene: TRBD2
clone size: .
J gene: TRBJ2-7
CDR3 protein: CASSFASGGPSYEQYF
CDR3 DNA: TGTGCCAGCAGTTTTGCCAGCGGGGGCCCCTCCTACGAGCAGTACTTC

V gene: TRBV19
CDR3 length: 17
D gene: TRBD1
clone size: few
J gene: TRBJ1-2
CDR3 protein: CASSIMWQDRNLYGYTF
CDR3 DNA: TGTGCCAGTAGTATCATGTGGCAGGACAGGAACCTCTATGGCTACACCTTC

V gene: TRBV12-5
CDR3 length: 15
D gene: .
clone size: many
J gene: TRBJ1-4
CDR3 protein: CASGSRGATNEKLFF
CDR3 DNA: TGTGCTAGTGGTTCTAGGGGTGCAACTAATGAAAAACTGTTTTTT